The rows below give T cell receptor beta chains drawn from one sample of a study of cytomegalovirus exposure and HLA in healthy donors. TCRdb's copy holds only in-frame clones and misses some; the assay was immunoSEQ multiplex PCR. The sample carries some 170,000 clones, roughly 8.7% recorded once. The sequencing sample was made of PBMCs. Every receptor here comes from a woman aged 25 to 39 in good health and CMV-seropositive. The CDR3 runs from the conserved cysteine through the conserved F or W. D genes are given only for firm matches. Expanded clones are given a class, and other clones once, few, many or no size at all.

CDR3 DNA	CDR3 protein	D gene	clone size	V gene	J gene
TGCGCCAGCAGCCACCCTAGAGGAGGGGGGGGGTTCAATCAGCCCCAGCATTTT	CASSHPRGGGGFNQPQHF	-	-	TRBV4-1	TRBJ1-5
TGTGCCAGCAGCTCAGCCGGGATCCTAACACCCGGTGGCTACACCTTC	CASSSAGILTPGGYTF	-	once	TRBV11-2	TRBJ1-2
TGCAGCGTTGAAGGATTTGTCGGGACTAGTTCTAGAGATACGCAGTATTTT	CSVEGFVGTSSRDTQYF	TRBD2	-	TRBV29-1	TRBJ2-3
TGTGCCTGGAGTGGGGGGGAACCAGGGAAGGGGCAGCCCCAGCATTTT	CAWSGGEPGKGQPQHF	-	few	TRBV30	TRBJ1-5
TGTGCCAGTAGCAAGGGACAGGGCAATCAGCCCCAGCATTTT	CASSKGQGNQPQHF	TRBD1	-	TRBV19	TRBJ1-5
TGTGCCAGCAGTTACCAGGGGGCTCCGAACACCGGGGAGCTGTTTTTT	CASSYQGAPNTGELFF	TRBD1	-	TRBV6-5	TRBJ2-2
TGTGCCAGCAGCTTAGTAGAGACAGGTACCGAGCAGTACTTC	CASSLVETGTEQYF	-	-	TRBV11-2	TRBJ2-7
TGTGCCAGCACCCCAAGTCTGGGGCGCGGCAACTATGGCTACACCTTC	CASTPSLGRGNYGYTF	-	-	TRBV7-9	TRBJ1-2
TGTGCCAGCAGCTTAGCAACAGGGCGGGATGGCTACACCTTC	CASSLATGRDGYTF	-	-	TRBV7-9	TRBJ1-2
TGTGCCAGCAGCCAGCAGGTCGAGCAGTTCTTC	CASSQQVEQFF	-	-	TRBV7-6	TRBJ2-1
TGTGCCAGCAGCAAACACGGGGAGACAGGGATTCCCACTGAAGCTTTCTTT	CASSKHGETGIPTEAFF	-	-	TRBV21-1	TRBJ1-1
TGTGCCAGCAGTGACCGGGACAGGGGTATAGATACGCAGTATTTT	CASSDRDRGIDTQYF	TRBD1	-	TRBV25-1	TRBJ2-3
TGCGCCAGCAGCTCGGGGGACAGCCAAAACGAGCAGTACTTC	CASSSGDSQNEQYF	-	-	TRBV5-1	TRBJ2-7
TGTGCCAGCAGCGCCCTCGGGCAGGGGGACTATGGCTACACCTTC	CASSALGQGDYGYTF	TRBD1	few	TRBV9	TRBJ1-2
TGTGCCAGCAGCTTAGTTAGTATAGCGGGAGCTGAGCAGTTCTTC	CASSLVSIAGAEQFF	TRBD2	few	TRBV7-9	TRBJ2-1
TGTGCCAGCAGGCCACAGGGGACGAGTGAAGCTTTCTTT	CASRPQGTSEAFF	TRBD1	-	TRBV6-6	TRBJ1-1
TGTACTGGGAGAATGAACACTGAAGCTTTCTTT	CTGRMNTEAFF	-	few	TRBV30	TRBJ1-1
TGTGCCAGCAGCGTAGCTAGCGGCCTGAACACCGGGGAGCTGTTTTTT	CASSVASGLNTGELFF	TRBD2	-	TRBV9	TRBJ2-2
TGTGCCAGCAGTCAATTGGCGGGGCTAGCTAGGGAGCTGTTTTTT	CASSQLAGLARELFF	-	-	TRBV7-8	TRBJ2-2
TGTGCCTGGGTTAAGCGGGAGGCGAACACTGAAGCTTTCTTT	CAWVKREANTEAFF	-	-	TRBV30	TRBJ1-1
TGTGCCAGCCAAGGACAGGGGCGAAACATTCAGTACTTC	CASQGQGRNIQYF	TRBD1	few	TRBV27	TRBJ2-4
TGTGCCAGTAGTATACAACTAGCGGGCGCCGAAGAGACCCAGTACTTC	CASSIQLAGAEETQYF	TRBD2	few	TRBV19	TRBJ2-5
TGTGCCAGCAGTCCTCGAGGAGGGCGAAACAATGAGCAGTTCTTC	CASSPRGGRNNEQFF	-	few	TRBV27	TRBJ2-1
TGCAGCGTTGAAGGGACTGGCGGCTCTTTCTACGAGCAGTACTTC	CSVEGTGGSFYEQYF	-	few	TRBV29-1	TRBJ2-7
TGTGCCAGCAGCTGGGACAGTCCCGCAGATACGCAGTATTTT	CASSWDSPADTQYF	TRBD1	few	TRBV6-1	TRBJ2-3
TGTGCCAGCAGGAAACAGGGAAAACCTGGAAACACCATATATTTT	CASRKQGKPGNTIYF	-	-	TRBV7-6	TRBJ1-3
TGTGCCAGCAGTTGGACTAGCGGGGGGTACGAGCAGTACTTC	CASSWTSGGYEQYF	TRBD2	few	TRBV6-5	TRBJ2-7
TGCGCCAGCAGCTTTCGGACAGGGGTCGCTGAAGCTTTCTTT	CASSFRTGVAEAFF	TRBD1	few	TRBV5-1	TRBJ1-1
TGCAGCGTCCACAGGGGGCGCAGAGCTGAAGCTTTCTTT	CSVHRGRRAEAFF	TRBD1	few	TRBV29-1	TRBJ1-1
TGTGCCAGCAGCTCGGGTACAGGGGTTCCCTACGAGCAGTACTTC	CASSSGTGVPYEQYF	TRBD1	-	TRBV11-2	TRBJ2-7